This TCR beta chain is drawn from a study of early T cells in non-severe SARS-CoV-2 infection. Study at large: The chains were unpaired, and the sequenced material was bulk RNA from unsorted whole blood.

Molecules of cDNA were individually given unique molecular identifiers that were attached to them. TCRdb itself ran the 5' RACE reads through MiXCR, one entry per CDR3 protein. Of around 66,000 distinct CDR3 sequences in the sample, about 13% were seen once. Germline V lookup: CDR1 SGHNT, CDR2 YENEEA. The V gene lost 5 bases and the J gene lost 3 bases, with 9 bases spanning the gap. This CDR3 has 13 residues. Study conclusions and caveats: Anti-spike CD8 responses were favored by VDJdb matching, which missed private and CD4 specificities.

This clonotype was observed a handful of times. Its antigen remains unknown. The sample taken for sequencing was whole blood. This sequence originates from an adult who was a healthcare worker with PCR-confirmed SARS-CoV-2 infection or an uninfected control (not recorded which). This rearrangement joins TRBV11-3 to TRBJ2-3, with D possibly being TRBD2 (5 bases). The CDR3 protein is CASSKRETDTQYF. CDR3 sequence (DNA): TGTGCCAGCAGCAAGAGGGAGACAGATACGCAGTATTTT.